Listed below are T cell receptor beta chains from one sample, sequenced in a study of neoadjuvant nivolumab and ipilimumab in lung cancer. Method: immunoSEQ multiplex PCR; TCRdb's copy keeps in-frame clones and lacks some. The table lists approximately 9,300 clones, more than 70% of them singletons. The sequenced sample was tumor tissue, obtained after neoadjuvant nivolumab, alone or with ipilimumab, at or shortly before surgery. These receptors were collected from an adult with non-small cell lung cancer. Some clones in this sample may be carry-over from other donors' samples. Each CDR3 is given with its conserved first and last residue. D genes are given only for firm matches. Expanded clones get a size class; other rows say once, few or many, or leave the size out.

CDR3aa | CDR3nt | j_gene | v_gene | d_gene | abundance
CSVVETAHQETQYF | TGCAGCGTTGTTGAGACGGCACATCAAGAGACCCAGTACTTC | TRBJ2-5 | TRBV29-1 | . | few
CASSYSASISKNIQYF | TGTGCCAGCAGTTACTCAGCCAGCATCTCCAAAAACATTCAGTACTTC | TRBJ2-4 | TRBV6-5 | . | .
CAINLAANTDTQYF | TGTGCCATCAACCTAGCGGCCAACACAGATACGCAGTATTTT | TRBJ2-3 | TRBV10-3 | TRBD2 | .
CASSEWGINRGRGGEQFF | TGTGCCAGCAGTGAATGGGGGATTAACAGGGGCCGGGGTGGTGAGCAGTTCTTC | TRBJ2-1 | TRBV25-1 | TRBD1 | .
CASSLVAKYPYEQFF | TGTGCCAGCAGCTTAGTAGCGAAATACCCATATGAGCAGTTCTTC | TRBJ2-1 | TRBV11-3 | . | .
CASSLISGTSGRGNEQFF | TGTGCCAGCAGCTTAATATCCGGGACTAGCGGGAGGGGAAATGAGCAGTTCTTC | TRBJ2-1 | TRBV7-8 | TRBD2 | .
CASSLVATGNNYGYTF | TGTGCCAGCAGCTTGGTTGCTACAGGGAATAACTATGGCTACACCTTC | TRBJ1-2 | TRBV5-6 | . | .
CSVATGVYEQYF | TGCAGCGTGGCCACGGGGGTCTACGAGCAGTACTTC | TRBJ2-7 | TRBV29-1 | . | .
CASSLGEPGAFWGQYF | TGCGCCAGCAGCTTGGGGGAGCCAGGGGCCTTCTGGGGGCAGTACTTC | TRBJ2-7 | TRBV5-1 | . | .
CASSLGDSLAHSPLHF | TGCGCCAGCAGCTTGGGTGACAGTCTGGCGCATTCACCCCTCCACTTT | TRBJ1-6 | TRBV5-1 | . | .
CASRQDSYNEQFF | TGTGCCAGCAGGCAGGACTCCTACAATGAGCAGTTCTTC | TRBJ2-1 | TRBV11-3 | . | .
CASSGDSYNEQFF | TGTGCCAGCAGCGGAGACTCCTACAATGAGCAGTTCTTC | TRBJ2-1 | TRBV5-6 | . | .
CASSHRDRGQNQPQHF | TGTGCCAGCTCCCACCGGGACAGGGGACAAAATCAGCCCCAGCATTTT | TRBJ1-5 | TRBV18 | TRBD1 | .
CSVEGGRGETQYF | TGCAGCGTTGAAGGAGGTAGGGGAGAGACCCAGTACTTC | TRBJ2-5 | TRBV29-1 | . | .
CASSPGTSGGRTDTQYF | TGTGCCAGCAGTCCCGGGACTAGCGGGGGGCGCACAGATACGCAGTATTTT | TRBJ2-3 | TRBV5-4 | TRBD2 | .
CASSLGPNGNQPQHF | TGTGCCAGCAGCTTAGGCCCCAACGGCAATCAGCCCCAGCATTTT | TRBJ1-5 | TRBV5-6 | . | .
CASSFRLASSSYNEQFF | TGCGCCAGCAGCTTCCGACTAGCGAGTAGCTCCTACAATGAGCAGTTCTTC | TRBJ2-1 | TRBV4-3 | TRBD2 | .
CASSSGTNTGELFF | TGTGCCAGCAGCTCAGGCACGAACACCGGGGAGCTGTTTTTT | TRBJ2-2 | TRBV5-5 | . | .
CASSLTPGAGVNF | TGTGCCAGCAGCTTAACCCCGGGGGCGGGAGTGAACTTC | TRBJ2-7 | TRBV7-2 | . | .
CSVVENVPYEQYF | TGCAGCGTTGTGGAGAACGTTCCCTACGAGCAGTACTTC | TRBJ2-7 | TRBV29-1 | . | .
CSARQSSTDTQYF | TGCAGCGCTCGTCAATCCAGCACAGATACGCAGTATTTT | TRBJ2-3 | TRBV29-1 | . | .
CASSQEMGGNTEAFF | TGTGCCAGCAGCCAAGAAATGGGCGGGAACACTGAAGCTTTCTTT | TRBJ1-1 | TRBV14 | . | .
CASSQLQGYEQYF | TGTGCCAGCAGTCAATTACAGGGATACGAGCAGTACTTC | TRBJ2-7 | TRBV25-1 | . | .
CASSDRRGEYNEQFF | TGTGCCAGCAGTGATAGGCGGGGGGAATACAATGAGCAGTTCTTC | TRBJ2-1 | TRBV2 | TRBD2 | .
CAIMDGGRNEQYF | TGTGCCATCATGGACGGCGGCCGAAACGAGCAGTACTTC | TRBJ2-7 | TRBV10-3 | . | .